There are many counts of the clone carrying this T cell receptor beta chain. The germline V gene has CDR1 SGHTA and CDR2 FQGNSA. The CDR3 extends over 16 amino acids. Trimming left V 5 bases short and J 3 bases short, with 19 bases between. TCRdb called the reads again in MiXCR, with one record for every CDR3 protein. The data hold under 95,000 distinct CDR3 sequences, with about 4.2% observed a single time. This entry is derived from a study of T cell repertoires in cytomegalovirus infection. Sequencing was carried out using PBMCs. The V and J genes are TRBV7-2 and TRBJ2-5, with D tentatively TRBD1 (5 bases). This receptor was taken from a human donor in good health (CMV status not recorded). Some clones in this sample may be carry-over from other donors' samples. This CDR3 reads CASSPSAKQGKETQYF. Written as DNA, the CDR3 is TGTGCCAGCAGCCCCAGCGCAAAGCAGGGTAAAGAGACCCAGTACTTC.